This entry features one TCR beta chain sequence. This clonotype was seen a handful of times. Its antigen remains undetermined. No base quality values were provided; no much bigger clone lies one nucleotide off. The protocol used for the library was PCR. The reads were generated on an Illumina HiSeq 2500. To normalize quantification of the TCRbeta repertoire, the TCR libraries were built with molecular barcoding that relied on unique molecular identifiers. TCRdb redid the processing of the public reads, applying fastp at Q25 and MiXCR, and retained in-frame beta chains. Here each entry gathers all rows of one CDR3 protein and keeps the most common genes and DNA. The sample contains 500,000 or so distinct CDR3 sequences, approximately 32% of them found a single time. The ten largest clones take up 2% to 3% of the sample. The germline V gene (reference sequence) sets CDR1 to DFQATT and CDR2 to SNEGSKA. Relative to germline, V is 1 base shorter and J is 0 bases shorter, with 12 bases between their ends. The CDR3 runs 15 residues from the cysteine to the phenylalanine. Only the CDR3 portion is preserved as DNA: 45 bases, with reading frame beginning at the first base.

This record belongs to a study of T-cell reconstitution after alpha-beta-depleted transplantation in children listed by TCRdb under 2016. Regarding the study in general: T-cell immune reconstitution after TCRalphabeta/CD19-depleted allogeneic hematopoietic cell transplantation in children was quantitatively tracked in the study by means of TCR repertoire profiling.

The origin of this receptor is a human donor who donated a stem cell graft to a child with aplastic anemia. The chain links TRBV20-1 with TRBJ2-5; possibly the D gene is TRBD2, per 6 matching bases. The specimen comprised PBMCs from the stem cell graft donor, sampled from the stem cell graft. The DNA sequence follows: TGCAGTGCTAGAGTGGGGGGTTTGCACCAAGAGACCCAGTACTTC. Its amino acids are CSARVGGLHQETQYF.